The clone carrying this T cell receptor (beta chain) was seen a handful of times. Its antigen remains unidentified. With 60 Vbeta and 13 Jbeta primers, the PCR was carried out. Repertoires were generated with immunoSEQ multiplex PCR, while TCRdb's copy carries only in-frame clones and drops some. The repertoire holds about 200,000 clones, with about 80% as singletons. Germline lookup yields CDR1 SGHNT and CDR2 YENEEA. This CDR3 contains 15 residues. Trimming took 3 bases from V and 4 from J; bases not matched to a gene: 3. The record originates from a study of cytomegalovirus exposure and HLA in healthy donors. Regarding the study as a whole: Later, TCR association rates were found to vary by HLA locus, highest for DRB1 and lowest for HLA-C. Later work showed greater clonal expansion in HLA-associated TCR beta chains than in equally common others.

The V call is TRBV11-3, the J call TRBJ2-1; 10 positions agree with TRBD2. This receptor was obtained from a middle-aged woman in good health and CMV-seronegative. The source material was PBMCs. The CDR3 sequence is CASSFQAGGYNEQFF. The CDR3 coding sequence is TGTGCCAGCAGCTTTCAAGCGGGAGGGTACAATGAGCAGTTCTTC.